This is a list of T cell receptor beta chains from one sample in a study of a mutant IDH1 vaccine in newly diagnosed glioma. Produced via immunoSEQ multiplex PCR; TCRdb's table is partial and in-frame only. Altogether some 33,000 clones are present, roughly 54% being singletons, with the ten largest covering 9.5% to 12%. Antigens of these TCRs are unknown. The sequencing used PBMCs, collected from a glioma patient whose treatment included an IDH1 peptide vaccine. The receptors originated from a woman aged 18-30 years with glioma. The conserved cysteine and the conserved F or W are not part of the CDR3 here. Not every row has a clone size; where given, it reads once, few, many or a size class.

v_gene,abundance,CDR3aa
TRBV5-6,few,ASSLGILYEQY
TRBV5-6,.,ASLGTVPTETQY
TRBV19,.,ASRRLDEQF
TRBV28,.,ASSDTSYEQY
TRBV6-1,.,ASSEIQGARSYNEQF
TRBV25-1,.,ASSEFSYALGY
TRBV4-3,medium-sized,ASSQEIGGSVDEQY
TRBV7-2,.,ASSFFDQPQH
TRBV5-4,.,ASNGEAEGPADEQF
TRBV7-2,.,ASSRSTSGMYQETQY
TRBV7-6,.,ASSLGGSYNEQF
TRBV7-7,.,ASSLQWNEKLF
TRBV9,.,ASSYYSGTSYNEQF
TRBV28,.,ASSLSGTPYEQY
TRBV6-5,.,ASSPTGLAGELF
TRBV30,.,AWNPGPNTEAF
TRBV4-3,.,ASSQESPNTGELF